Shown below are 23 T cell receptor beta chains from a single sample sequenced in a study of cytomegalovirus exposure and HLA in healthy donors. Primers included in the PCR were 60 Vbeta and 13 Jbeta primers. Clones were sequenced by immunoSEQ multiplex PCR, and TCRdb holds only the in-frame ones, with some missing. The profile shows 85,000 to 130,000 clones, just over 70% of them singletons. The sample comprised PBMCs. These receptors originate from a boy between 10 and 17 years old in good health and CMV-seronegative.

The chain links TRBV2 to TRBJ1-2; D remains ambiguous. V was clipped by 6 bases and J by 1 base, with 9 bases between them. The CDR3 contains 13 residues. CDR1 and CDR2 from the germline V gene are SNHLY and FYNNEI. The CDR3 sequence: CASRDDNNYGYTF. The CDR3, as DNA: TGTGCCAGCAGGGATGACAATAACTATGGCTACACCTTC.

The chain uses TRBV2 and TRBJ2-7; no definite D call. Germline CDR1 SNHLY, CDR2 FYNNEI. Trimming took 10 bases from V and 1 from J, leaving 8 bases between them. The CDR3 contains 11 residues. The CDR3 here is CATSRSYEQYF. For the CDR3, the DNA is TGTGCCACCTCCAGATCCTACGAGCAGTACTTC. Looking up the rest from reference TRBV2 and TRBJ2-7 gives the full variable domain: EPEVTQTPSHQVTQMGQEVILRCVPISNHLYFYWYRQILGQKVEFLVSFYNNEISEKSEIFDDQFSVERPDGSNFTLKIRSTKLEDSAMYFCATSRSYEQYFGPGTRLTVT.

V gene TRBV10-3 combines with J gene TRBJ2-6; 8 nucleotides match TRBD1. Trimming took 4 bases from V and 2 from J; bases not matched to a gene: 4. Germline V gives CDR1 ENHRY, CDR2 SYGVKD. This CDR3 region has 16 residues. The CDR3 is CAISVQGAAGANVLTF. CDR3 nucleotides: TGTGCCATCAGTGTTCAGGGGGCAGCTGGGGCCAACGTCCTGACTTTC.

The rearrangement links TRBV20-1 to TRBJ2-7; tentative D call: TRBD1 (5 bases). V was shortened by 6 bases and J by 2 bases, with 8 bases between the two germline ends. The CDR3 has 11 amino acids. Germline V gene lookup returns CDR1 DFQATT and CDR2 SNEGSKA (reference sequence). Written as DNA, the CDR3 is TGCAGTGCACAGGAGACCTACGAGCAGTACTTC. Translating it yields CSAQETYEQYF.

This rearrangement joins TRBV11-3 to TRBJ2-2; TRBD1 might be the D (5 bases). The V gene's germline CDR1 is SGHNT and CDR2 YENEEA. Trimming stripped 5 bases from V and 2 bases from J, with 9 bases between. The CDR3 has 14 amino acids. CDR3 coding DNA: TGTGCCAGCAGCCACAGGCTTAACACCGGGGAGCTGTTTTTT. Translating gives CASSHRLNTGELFF.

V and J are TRBV6-1 and TRBJ2-5, with 8 bases identical to TRBD2. Trimming cost V 1 base and J 7 bases; bases outside gene matches: 2. The CDR3 is 13 amino acids. The germline V gene encodes CDR1 MNHNS and CDR2 SASEGT. CDR3 region: CASSEGLAGTQYF. Written as DNA, the CDR3 is TGTGCCAGCAGTGAAGGGCTAGCGGGGACCCAGTACTTC.

The chain links TRBV27 to TRBJ1-1, with a possible D match to TRBD1 (5 bases). The CDR3 totals 13 residues. Germline CDR1 MNHEY, CDR2 SMNVEV (reference sequence). V lost 3 bases to trimming and J lost 10 bases, with 15 bases between them. The CDR3 region has the DNA TGTGCCAGCAGTTTCTACCCCGGGGGTAGAGCTTTCTTT. As protein: CASSFYPGGRAFF.

This chain connects TRBV7-9 to TRBJ2-7; 7 bases are a match to TRBD1. Looked up from germline, CDR1 is SEHNR and CDR2 is FQNEAQ (reference sequence). This CDR3 has 15 residues. The ends lost 3 bases at V and 0 bases at J; junction bases unmatched: 5. CDR3: CASSLGQLSSYEQYF. For the CDR3, the DNA is TGTGCCAGCAGCTTGGGACAGCTCAGCTCCTACGAGCAGTACTTC.

The V and J genes are TRBV7-8 and TRBJ2-2, with 7 bases lining up with TRBD1. V shed 2 bases, J shed 2 bases, and the junction held 5 bases outside the gene matches. The germline V gene has CDR1 SGHVS and CDR2 FQNEAQ. CDR3 length equals 16 residues. CDR3 DNA sequence: TGTGCCAGCAGCTTACCGGACAGGAGCAACACCGGGGAGCTGTTTTTT. It codes for CASSLPDRSNTGELFF.

About this clone itself: This same CDR3 is encoded by further DNA sequences in the sample. The genes are TRBV28 and TRBJ2-1, with 7 bases lining up with TRBD2. The germline CDR1 and CDR2 sequences are MDHEN and SYDVKM. This CDR3 contains 14 residues. The trim removed 2 bases at V and 2 bases at J, leaving 0 bases unmatched. The CDR3 nucleotides read TGTGCCAGCAGTTTAGGGGGGGCCTACAATGAGCAGTTCTTC. Amino acids: CASSLGGAYNEQFF.

This chain joins TRBV6-5 and TRBJ1-4; possibly TRBD1 for D (5 bases). Between the trimmed V and J ends, which lost 10 bases and 0 bases, there was a span of 12 bases. Germline loops: CDR1 MNHEY, CDR2 SVGAGI. The CDR3 extends over 14 amino acids. In DNA, the CDR3 is TGTGCCACAGGGTTTCCTGCAACTAATGAAAAACTGTTTTTT. This encodes CATGFPATNEKLFF.

This clone has only a few counts. The V call is TRBV5-6, the J call TRBJ1-1; TRBD1 might be the D (6 bases). Germline CDR1 SGHDT, CDR2 YYEEEE. The V and J ends lost 4 bases and 6 bases respectively, with 10 bases between them. The CDR3 has 12 residues. CDR3 loop: CASSRGGSEAFF. DNA of the CDR3: TGTGCCAGCAGCCGGGGGGGCTCTGAAGCTTTCTTT.

This clone has more than one count but fewer than ten. This chain uses TRBV7-3 with TRBJ2-1, with 11 bases aligning to TRBD2. The junction had 8 bases not matched to a gene; V was cut back by 5 bases and J by 5 bases. This CDR3 is built from 16 residues. Germline CDR1 is SGHTA and CDR2 is FQGTGA. The CDR3 DNA sequence: TGTGCCAGCAGCCCAAAGGTGACTAGCGGGGACAATGAGCAGTTCTTC. Its protein product is CASSPKVTSGDNEQFF.

The V gene is TRBV30, the J gene TRBJ2-7; 9 bases are shared with TRBD1. The CDR3 totals 19 residues. Germline-derived CDR1 and CDR2 are GTSNPN and SVGIG (reference sequence). V shed 4 bases, J shed 2 bases, and the junction held 21 bases outside the gene matches. CDR3 nucleotide sequence: TGTGCCTGGACAATGCCCCCGGGACAGGGACCGACTAGTACCTACGAGCAGTACTTC. Translation gives CAWTMPPGQGPTSTYEQYF. Variable domain in full (rest from reference TRBV30 and TRBJ2-7): SQTIHQWPATLVQPVGSPLSLECTVEGTSNPNLYWYRQAAGRGLQLLFYSVGIGQISSEVPQNLSASRPQDRQFILSSKKLLLSDSGFYLCAWTMPPGQGPTSTYEQYFGPGTRLTVT.

The chain has TRBV5-8 and TRBJ2-7; tentatively, D is TRBD2 (5 bases). Between the trimmed V and J ends, which lost 3 bases and 9 bases, there was a span of 16 bases. Looked up from germline, CDR1 is SGHTS and CDR2 is YDEGEE. This CDR3 spans 13 amino acids. The CDR3 coding sequence is TGTGCCAGCAGCTCACTAGGATTCTCCGGGCAGTACTTC. Translated, it gives CASSSLGFSGQYF.

The chain couples TRBV28 to TRBJ1-2; D perhaps matches TRBD1 (6 bases). There are 15 residues in the CDR3. The germline CDR1 and CDR2 sequences are MDHEN and SYDVKM. The V gene lost 3 bases and the J gene lost 0 bases, with 11 bases spanning the gap. CDR3 protein: CASSFGAGANYGYTF. The CDR3 region has the DNA TGTGCCAGCAGTTTTGGGGCAGGGGCTAACTATGGCTACACCTTC.

The genes are TRBV7-9 and TRBJ2-3; 7 positions match TRBD1. Germline loops: CDR1 SEHNR, CDR2 FQNEAQ (reference sequence). V shed 8 bases, J shed 2 bases, and the junction held 4 bases outside the gene matches. The CDR3 extends over 13 amino acids. The CDR3 sequence: CASGTGVTDTQYF. The CDR3 DNA sequence: TGTGCCAGCGGCACAGGGGTCACAGATACGCAGTATTTT.

J is TRBJ2-5 and V is TRBV10-2, with TRBD2 as a possible D gene (6 bases). The CDR3 spans 16 residues. CDR1 is WSHSY, CDR2 SAAADI, per germline. V shed 5 bases and J shed 4 bases, with 20 bases lying between them. The CDR3 reads CASSHSTRGGGETQYF. The CDR3 bases are TGCGCCAGCAGTCATTCGACTAGGGGAGGTGGAGAGACCCAGTACTTC.

The J gene is TRBJ1-1, the V gene TRBV11-3, with D perhaps matching TRBD1 (6 bases). CDR3 length: 14 residues. Germline V CDR1 and CDR2: SGHNT, YENEEA. Trimming shortened V by 4 bases and J by 5 bases, and 14 bases separated the two germline ends. The CDR3 nucleotides are TGTGCCAGCAGCTCCGACAGGAGTAGGACTGAAGCTTTCTTT. It translates to CASSSDRSRTEAFF.

This clone was observed a few times. The CDR3 sequence is CASSPGAVGANVLTF. The CDR3 bases are TGCGCCAGCAGTCCCGGCGCGGTGGGGGCCAACGTCCTGACTTTC. This chain joins TRBV5-1 and TRBJ2-6; D is unresolved. Deletions cut 5 bases from V and 4 bases from J, with 13 bases between. Germline CDR1 reads SGHRS; CDR2 reads YFSETQ. The CDR3 has 15 residues.

V is TRBV29-1 and J is TRBJ2-3; 11 bases map to TRBD2. Germline-derived CDR1 and CDR2 are SQVTM and ANQGSEA. The CDR3 has 14 residues. The V and J ends lost 4 bases and 3 bases, in that order; junction bases with no gene match: 3. The CDR3 loop reads CSVVGTSGTDTQYF. The CDR3 DNA reads TGCAGCGTTGTTGGGACTAGCGGAACAGATACGCAGTATTTT.

The rearrangement links TRBV5-4 to TRBJ1-2, with TRBD1 identical over 7 bases. The CDR3 is made up of 16 amino acids. The germline gives CDR1 SGHNT, CDR2 YYREEE (reference sequence). The V and J ends lost 6 bases and 4 bases, in that order; junction bases with no gene match: 15. CDR3 DNA: TGTGCCAGCACCTCGGCCGGGGACAGCAACCCCTATGGCTACACCTTC. Protein product: CASTSAGDSNPYGYTF.

This sequence joins TRBV5-1 and TRBJ1-4; D ambiguous. The V gene's germline CDR1 is SGHRS and CDR2 YFSETQ. V was trimmed by 7 bases and J by 4 bases, leaving 14 bases between them. CDR3 length: 14 residues. Here the CDR3 DNA reads TGCGCCAGCTGCTACGGTGGTGGTAATGAAAAACTGTTTTTT. Translating it yields CASCYGGGNEKLFF. The variable domain in full, completed from reference TRBV5-1 and TRBJ1-4, reads KAGVTQTPRYLIKTRGQQVTLSCSPISGHRSVSWYQQTPGQGLQFLFEYFSETQRNKGNFPGRFSGRQFSNSRSEMNVSTLELGDSALYLCASCYGGGNEKLFFGSGTQLSVL.